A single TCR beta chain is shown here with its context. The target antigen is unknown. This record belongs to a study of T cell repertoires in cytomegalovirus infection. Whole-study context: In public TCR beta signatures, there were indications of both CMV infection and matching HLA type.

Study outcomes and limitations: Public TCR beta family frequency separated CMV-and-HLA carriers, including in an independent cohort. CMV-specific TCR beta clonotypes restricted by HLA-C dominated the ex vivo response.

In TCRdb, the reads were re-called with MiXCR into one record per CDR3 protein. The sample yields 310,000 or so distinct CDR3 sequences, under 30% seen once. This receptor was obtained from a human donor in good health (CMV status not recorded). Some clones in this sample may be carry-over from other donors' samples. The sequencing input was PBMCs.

Here the CDR3 reads CATDNGQGAQRTEAFF. The CDR3 DNA reads TGTGCCACGGATAATGGACAGGGGGCTCAACGGACTGAAGCTTTCTTT. The rearrangement uses TRBV19 and TRBJ1-1; the match to TRBD1 covers 11 bases. The junction had 15 bases not matched to a gene; V was cut back by 10 bases and J by 5 bases. This CDR3 spans 16 amino acids. Germline CDR1 is LNHDA and CDR2 is SQIVND (reference sequence).